This T cell receptor beta chain emerged from a study of blood T cell repertoires in COVID-19. The CDR3 has 16 amino acids. The germline V gene encodes CDR1 MNHEY and CDR2 SVGEGT. V was pared by 4 bases and J by 7 bases, with 17 bases between. The method was immunoSEQ multiplex PCR; TCRdb's version includes in-frame clones alone and lacks a portion of them. This sample yields approximately 220,000 clones, of which roughly 90% are seen a single time; more than 2.5% belongs to the top ten. This TCR came from a woman in her thirties who had recovered from COVID-19. This rearrangement joins TRBV6-2 or TRBV6-3 to TRBJ1-6; D perhaps matches TRBD1 (5 bases). Sequencing input: PBMCs or T cells enriched from blood (not recorded which). In DNA, the CDR3 is TGTGCCAGCAGTTCTGAAGCGTCAGGGAACAATTCACCCCTCCACTTT. It translates to CASSSEASGNNSPLHF.